Below are 4 T cell receptor beta chains sequenced from a single sample in a study of blood T cell repertoires in COVID-19. Measured with immunoSEQ multiplex PCR; TCRdb has only the in-frame clones, and not every one. This sample has 80,000 or so clones, with roughly 90% found just once. The specimen was peripheral blood. These receptors all come from a man aged 45-65 years with acute or convalescent COVID-19.

The V and J genes are TRBV7-2 and TRBJ1-5; D remains unclear. V shed 5 bases and J shed 1 base, with 9 bases lying between them. There are 14 residues in the CDR3. The germline CDR1 and CDR2 sequences are SGHTA and FQGNSA. CDR3 residues: CASSQSGSNQPQHF. CDR3 bases: TGTGCCAGCAGCCAGTCGGGGAGCAATCAGCCCCAGCATTTT.

This clone is categorized as medium-sized (0.01 to 0.1%). The chain links TRBV29-1 to TRBJ2-7; 10 nucleotides match TRBD1. CDR3 size: 16 residues. The germline CDR1 and CDR2 sequences are SQVTM and ANQGSEA. J lost 3 bases, V lost 6 bases, and 14 bases had no gene match. The DNA for the CDR3 is TGCAGCGTCACACAAGCCCCGGGACAGGGGATCTACGAGCAGTACTTC. It specifies CSVTQAPGQGIYEQYF.

This rearrangement joins TRBV12-1 to TRBJ1-5; the DNA was not used to check the table's D call, TRBD1. TRBV12-1 is recorded as a pseudogene. The CDR3 has 20 amino acids. The CDR3 sequence: CASSFGRDREVREDNQPQHF. The CDR3 region has the DNA TGTGCCAGCAGCTTCGGCCGGGACAGGGAAGTCCGGGAGGACAATCAGCCCCAGCATTTT.

The chain couples TRBV18 to TRBJ2-1, with D perhaps TRBD2 (6 bases). CDR1 is KGHSH and CDR2 is LQKENI in the germline V gene. The CDR3 covers 15 residues. Trimming took 0 bases from V and 6 from J, leaving 12 bases between them. CDR3 loop: CASSPPEGLRNEQFF. CDR3 sequence (DNA): TGTGCCAGCTCACCACCGGAGGGTCTGCGCAATGAGCAGTTCTTC.